The rows below give T cell receptor beta chains drawn from one sample of a study of T-cell reconstitution after alpha-beta-depleted transplantation in children. TCRdb re-called the PCR reads with MiXCR, one entry per CDR3 protein. The data hold roughly 500,000 distinct CDR3 sequences, with around a third observed a single time. The specimen was PBMCs from the stem cell graft donor, collected from the stem cell graft. The source is a human donor who donated a stem cell graft to a child with aplastic anemia. CDR3s include the opening cysteine and the closing phenylalanine or tryptophan. The D gene is left open where the match is weak. The size entry is marked missing in some rows and otherwise reads once, few, many or a size class.

NA	TRBV20-1	NA	TRBJ1-2	TGCAGTGAGAGCCGAGGGGCTGGAGGCTACACCTTC	CSESRGAGGYTF
NA	TRBV5-1	TRBD1	TRBJ1-1	TGCGCCAGCAGCCTCGGGACAGGGAGGGCTATAACTGAAGCTTTCTTT	CASSLGTGRAITEAFF
NA	TRBV12-3/TRBV12-4	NA	TRBJ1-2	TGTGCCAGCAGGGGGGCCGTCTATGGCTACACCTTC	CASRGAVYGYTF
NA	TRBV9	NA	TRBJ2-2	TGTGCCAGCACCGGGACTTTCCCCGGGGAGCTGTTTTTT	CASTGTFPGELFF
NA	TRBV5-6	TRBD2	TRBJ2-3	TGTGCCAGCAGCTTGTCCTCGGGACTAGCGAGCCGAGATACGCAGTATTTT	CASSLSSGLASRDTQYF
NA	TRBV5-5	NA	TRBJ2-1	TGTGCCAGCAGCTGGGACCCTAGCGAGACCAATGAGCAGTTCTTC	CASSWDPSETNEQFF
NA	TRBV29-1	TRBD1	TRBJ2-1	TGCAGCGTTGAAGAGCCAGGGGGCTCCTACAATGAGCAGTTCTTC	CSVEEPGGSYNEQFF
NA	TRBV6-1	NA	TRBJ1-1	TGTGCCAGCAGCCGGGGAACGTGGGAGACAACCCGGGCTTTCTTT	CASSRGTWETTRAFF
NA	TRBV5-1	TRBD2	TRBJ2-1	TGCGCCAGCAGCTTGAACCCTAGCGGGAGGGCCGGGTACAATGAGCAGTTCTTC	CASSLNPSGRAGYNEQFF
few	TRBV11-2	TRBD1	TRBJ1-1	TGTGCCAGCAGCTTAGAACCCTACCGACAGGGCACTCAAGCTTTCTTT	CASSLEPYRQGTQAFF
NA	TRBV28	TRBD2	TRBJ2-3	TGTGCCAGCAGGTTGACTAGCGGGAGGGCCTATACGCAGTATTTT	CASRLTSGRAYTQYF
NA	TRBV6-1	TRBD1	TRBJ2-1	TGTGCCAGCAGCCATAGGACAGGGGGGAGTGAGCAGTTCTTC	CASSHRTGGSEQFF
many	TRBV5-1	TRBD1	TRBJ1-1	TGCGCCACTTCAACAGGACAGGGACGGGCTGAAGCTTTCTTT	CATSTGQGRAEAFF
NA	TRBV15	TRBD2	TRBJ2-1	TGTGCCACCAGCAGGAAGATTGGGGCGAGCGGGAGCTACAATGAGCAGTTCTTC	CATSRKIGASGSYNEQFF
NA	TRBV29-1	NA	TRBJ2-1	TGCAGCGTGGCTAGACAGTACAATGAGCAGTTCTTC	CSVARQYNEQFF
few	TRBV20-1	NA	TRBJ2-4	TGCAGTGCTAGGGTGTCCGGGCGGTTAAACATTCAGTACTTC	CSARVSGRLNIQYF
NA	TRBV6-1	NA	TRBJ2-3	TGTGCCAGCAGTGACGTCTGGAGGGAAGATACGCAGTATTTT	CASSDVWREDTQYF
NA	TRBV13	NA	TRBJ2-5	TGTGCCAGCAGCTTACCGGTGCGCCAATGGAGGAAGACCCAGTACTTC	CASSLPVRQWRKTQYF
NA	TRBV3-1	NA	TRBJ2-7	TGTGCCAGCAGCCACACAAAGGGTGGAGCGGTTACCTCGGCTCGCGAGCAGTACTTC	CASSHTKGGAVTSAREQYF
NA	TRBV7-9	TRBD1	TRBJ2-7	TGTGCCAGCAGCTGGCCGGGACAGGGAGTATCCGAGCAGTACTTC	CASSWPGQGVSEQYF
few	TRBV11-1	NA	TRBJ2-1	TGTGCCAGCAGCCCCTTTGTAGGTACGGCCAAGTTCTTC	CASSPFVGTAKFF
NA	TRBV6-6	TRBD2	TRBJ2-1	TGTGCCAGCAGTCTAGGGGAGGGCTATGAGCAGTTCTTC	CASSLGEGYEQFF
few	TRBV28	TRBD1	TRBJ1-5	TGTGCCAGCAGTACTACAGGGGTAATGAGAAGCAATCAGCCCCAGCATTTT	CASSTTGVMRSNQPQHF
NA	TRBV4-3	NA	TRBJ2-4	TGCGCCAGCAGCCAAGATAAGGGCGGGACGCTAGCCAAAAACATTCAGTACTTC	CASSQDKGGTLAKNIQYF
NA	TRBV7-2	NA	TRBJ1-5	TGTGCCAGCAGCTTAGTGGGGGGAAGCAGCAATCAGCCCCAGCATTTT	CASSLVGGSSNQPQHF
NA	TRBV15	NA	TRBJ2-1	TGTGCCACCAGCAACCGAGGGGGGGGCAATGAGCAGTTCTTC	CATSNRGGGNEQFF
once	TRBV15	NA	TRBJ1-2	TGTGCCACCAGCAGAGATCTGAGGGGAACTACTAACTATGGCTACACCTTC	CATSRDLRGTTNYGYTF
few	TRBV7-2	NA	TRBJ1-1	TGTGCCAGCAGCTTAACAGGGAGTAGAAACACTGAAGCTTTCTTT	CASSLTGSRNTEAFF
NA	TRBV2	TRBD1	TRBJ2-4	TGTGCCAGCAGTGAGTTGAGGGACAGGGCAGCCAAAAACATTCAGTACTTC	CASSELRDRAAKNIQYF
NA	TRBV6-5	TRBD1	TRBJ1-2	TGTGCCAGCAGTTCTGGGCAGGGGGCGTCGCGGAAGGGCTACACCTTC	CASSSGQGASRKGYTF
NA	TRBV9	NA	TRBJ1-1	TGTGCCAGCAGCGGACCAAGGGGCCCCGCTGAAGCTTTCTTT	CASSGPRGPAEAFF
NA	TRBV29-1	NA	TRBJ2-5	TGCAGCGTTAAACAGTGGGATCAAGAGACCCAGTACTTC	CSVKQWDQETQYF
NA	TRBV5-1	TRBD1	TRBJ1-2	TGCGCCAGCAGCTGGGGACAGCTAGCTAACTATGGCTACACCTTC	CASSWGQLANYGYTF
NA	TRBV28	NA	TRBJ2-3	TGTGCCAGCCTCTGGAGCGGTCCTAGCACAGATACGCAGTATTTT	CASLWSGPSTDTQYF
NA	TRBV12-3/TRBV12-4	TRBD2	TRBJ2-1	TGTGCCAGCAGCAGGGGACTAGCGGGAGATAGTGAGCAGTTCTTC	CASSRGLAGDSEQFF